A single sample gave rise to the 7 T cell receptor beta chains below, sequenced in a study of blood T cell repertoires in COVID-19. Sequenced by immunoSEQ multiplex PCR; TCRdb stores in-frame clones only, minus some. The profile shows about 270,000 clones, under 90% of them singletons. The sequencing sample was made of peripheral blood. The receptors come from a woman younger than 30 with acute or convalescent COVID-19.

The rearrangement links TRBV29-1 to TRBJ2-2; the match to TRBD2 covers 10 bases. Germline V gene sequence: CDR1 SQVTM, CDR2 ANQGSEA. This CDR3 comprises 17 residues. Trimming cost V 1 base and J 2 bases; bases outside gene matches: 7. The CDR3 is CSVEGLAGASNTGELFF. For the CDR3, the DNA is TGCAGCGTTGAAGGGCTAGCGGGAGCTTCAAACACCGGGGAGCTGTTTTTT.

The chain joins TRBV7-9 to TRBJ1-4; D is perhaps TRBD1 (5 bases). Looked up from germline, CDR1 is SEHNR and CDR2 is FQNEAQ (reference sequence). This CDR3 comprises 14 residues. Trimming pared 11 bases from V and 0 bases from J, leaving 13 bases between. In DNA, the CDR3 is TGTGCCGGGGGGGGAACCTCAACTAATGAAAAACTGTTTTTT. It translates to CAGGGTSTNEKLFF. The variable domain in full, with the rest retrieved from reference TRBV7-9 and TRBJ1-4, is DTGVSQNPRHKITKRGQNVTFRCDPISEHNRLYWYRQTLGQGPEFLTYFQNEAQLEKSRLLSDRFSAERPKGSFSTLEIQRTEQGDSAMYLCAGGGTSTNEKLFFGSGTQLSVL.

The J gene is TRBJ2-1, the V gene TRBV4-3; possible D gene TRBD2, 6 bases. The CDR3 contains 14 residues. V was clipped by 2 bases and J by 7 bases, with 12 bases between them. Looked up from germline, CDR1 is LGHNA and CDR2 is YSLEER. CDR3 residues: CASSQTGASNEQFF. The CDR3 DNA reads TGCGCCAGCAGCCAAACGGGAGCAAGTAATGAGCAGTTCTTC.

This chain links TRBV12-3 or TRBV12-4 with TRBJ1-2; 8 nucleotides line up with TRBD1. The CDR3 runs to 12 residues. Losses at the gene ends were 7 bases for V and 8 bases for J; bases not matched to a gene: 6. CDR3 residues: CASTDRARGYTF. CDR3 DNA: TGTGCCAGCACGGACAGGGCGAGGGGCTACACCTTC.

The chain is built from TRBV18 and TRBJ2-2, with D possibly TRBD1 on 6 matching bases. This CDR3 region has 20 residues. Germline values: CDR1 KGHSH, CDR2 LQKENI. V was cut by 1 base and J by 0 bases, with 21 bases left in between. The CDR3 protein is CASSPLEYRALNTNTGELFF. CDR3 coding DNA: TGTGCCAGCTCACCACTTGAGTACAGGGCCCTTAATACGAACACCGGGGAGCTGTTTTTT. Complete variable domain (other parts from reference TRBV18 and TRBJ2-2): NAGVMQNPRHLVRRRGQEARLRCSPMKGHSHVYWYRQLPEEGLKFMVYLQKENIIDESGMPKERFSAEFPKEGPSILRIQQVVRGDSAAYFCASSPLEYRALNTNTGELFFGEGSRLTVL.

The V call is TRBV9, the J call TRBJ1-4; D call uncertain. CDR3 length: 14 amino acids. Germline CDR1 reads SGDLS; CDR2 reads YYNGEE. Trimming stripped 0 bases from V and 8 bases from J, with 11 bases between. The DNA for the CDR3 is TGTGCCAGCAGCGTAGGCACGGGTGCGGAAAAACTGTTTTTT. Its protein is CASSVGTGAEKLFF.

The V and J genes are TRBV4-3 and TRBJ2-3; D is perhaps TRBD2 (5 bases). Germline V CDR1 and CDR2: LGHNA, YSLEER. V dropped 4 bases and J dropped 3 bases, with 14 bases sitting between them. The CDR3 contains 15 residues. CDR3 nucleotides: TGCGCCAGCAGCCGTAGCGTTTTGAGAACAGATACGCAGTATTTT. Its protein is CASSRSVLRTDTQYF.